The 18 T cell receptor beta chains reported below all come from one sample, sequenced in a study of shared T cell receptors in the human thymus (dated by TCRdb to about 2021). The library was generated by the immunoSEQ multiplex PCR assay. TCRdb took this table from immuneACCESS and kept in-frame rearrangements with V and J called. Such tables lack part of the clones; where checked against another copy, unresolved V genes explain under half of the gap, and the rest is unexplained. Within this sample are about 730,000 clones, with 80% to 90% of them counted one time only. Around 0.0099% of the sample is in the top ten clones. In addition, the sample was reused for a study of human thymus T cells.

The sequencing sample was made of thymocytes. These receptors came from a girl under three years old with a congenital heart defect. Donor details come from another sample of the same person, matched by shared clones.

The V and J genes are TRBV27 and TRBJ2-7; tentatively, D is TRBD2 (5 bases). Germline CDR1 reads MNHEY; CDR2 reads SMNVEV (reference sequence). V lost 6 bases and J lost 2, with 11 bases in between. The CDR3 has 13 amino acids. This CDR3 reads CASRIRGTYEQYF. The CDR3 nucleotides are TGTGCCAGCAGGATCAGAGGGACCTACGAGCAGTACTTC.

This rearrangement joins TRBV10-3 to TRBJ1-4; possible D gene TRBD1, 6 bases. V lost 6 bases and J 6 bases, leaving 11 bases between the germline ends. The CDR3 loop spans 13 amino acids. Germline V gene data show CDR1 as ENHRY and CDR2 as SYGVKD. DNA of the CDR3: TGTGCCATCAGGCAGGGGCGGCATGAAAAACTGTTTTTT. Translating gives CAIRQGRHEKLFF.

The V and J genes are TRBV27 and TRBJ2-5, with D maybe TRBD1 (5 bases). Trimming removed 11 bases from V and 1 base from J, with 11 bases in between. The CDR3 spans 12 residues. Germline V lookup: CDR1 MNHEY, CDR2 SMNVEV (reference sequence). CDR3 DNA sequence: TGTGCCGGAAAAGACAGCCAAGAGACCCAGTACTTC. This codes for CAGKDSQETQYF.

The chain combines TRBV5-6 with TRBJ1-5, with 7 bases fitting TRBD1. The CDR3 is 17 residues long. V shed 0 bases, J shed 1 base, and the junction held 7 bases outside the gene matches. CDR1 is SGHDT and CDR2 is YYEEEE in the germline V gene. The CDR3 here is CASSLGTGTESNQPQHF. The CDR3 DNA is TGTGCCAGCAGCTTGGGGACCGGGACAGAAAGCAATCAGCCCCAGCATTTT.

The CDR3 nucleotides are TGCGCCAGCAGCCCTCTGAGGGGGGGTGTGAACACTGAAGCTTTCTTT. Protein: CASSPLRGGVNTEAFF. The V gene is TRBV4-3, the J gene TRBJ1-1, with a tentative D call TRBD1 (6 bases). V lost 4 bases to trimming and J lost 0 bases, with 15 bases between them. This CDR3 is 16 amino acids long. Germline loops: CDR1 LGHNA, CDR2 YSLEER.

This clone has only one observation. The J gene is TRBJ1-4, the V gene TRBV4-1; 9 nucleotides align to TRBD1. The germline CDR1 and CDR2 sequences are MGHRA and YSYEKL. V was clipped by 3 bases and J by 2 bases; unmatched bases: 13. The CDR3 is 19 residues long. The CDR3 DNA follows: TGCGCCAGCAGCCACGTCATAAGGACAGGGGTACTTACTAATGAAAAACTGTTTTTT. Translation: CASSHVIRTGVLTNEKLFF.

V usage is TRBV5-1 and J usage is TRBJ1-6; D not certain. Per germline, CDR1 SGHRS and CDR2 YFSETQ. The CDR3 is 15 amino acids. Trimming shortened V by 8 bases and J by 1 base, and 13 bases separated the two germline ends. The CDR3 region is CASRGPGSYNSPLHF. The CDR3 region has the DNA TGCGCCAGTCGCGGGCCGGGATCCTATAATTCACCCCTCCACTTT.

This chain links TRBV29-1 with TRBJ2-7; D uncertain. Trimming left V 4 bases short and J 0 bases short, with 10 bases between. CDR1 is SQVTM and CDR2 is ANQGSEA in the germline V gene. The CDR3 consists of 13 residues. DNA of the CDR3: TGCAGCGTTGTCGGGTCAGACTCCTACGAGCAGTACTTC. It yields the protein CSVVGSDSYEQYF.

This rearrangement joins TRBV28 to TRBJ2-3, with 14 positions matching TRBD2. The V gene's germline CDR1 is MDHEN and CDR2 SYDVKM. V was pared by 7 bases and J by 0 bases, with 18 bases of the junction left unmatched. The CDR3 has 21 residues. Here the CDR3 reads CASTNRPRLAGGPDSTDTQYF. The CDR3 DNA sequence: TGTGCCAGCACCAACCGCCCTAGACTAGCGGGGGGGCCAGATAGCACAGATACGCAGTATTTT.

This clone was detected once. The chain joins TRBV7-9 to TRBJ1-2, with 8 nucleotides matching TRBD1. Unmatched junction bases numbered 8, after V lost 1 base and J lost 7 bases. Germline CDR1 is SEHNR and CDR2 is FQNEAQ (reference sequence). The CDR3 extends over 15 amino acids. CDR3 protein: CASSLEFGTGSGYTF. In nucleotides, the CDR3 is TGTGCCAGCAGCTTAGAGTTCGGGACAGGATCTGGCTACACCTTC.

Only one count was recorded for this clone. V is TRBV9 and J is TRBJ1-1, with unresolved D. CDR1 and CDR2 (germline): SGDLS, YYNGEE. The CDR3 contains 21 residues. The V gene lost 0 bases and the J gene lost 2 bases, with 29 bases spanning the gap. The CDR3 loop reads CASSVGPETPDLTEVNTEAFF. The CDR3 coding sequence is TGTGCCAGCAGCGTAGGGCCGGAGACCCCTGACTTAACCGAAGTTAACACTGAAGCTTTCTTT.

This clone was counted a few times. This chain links TRBV28 with TRBJ1-6; 8 bases line up with TRBD1. Trimming took 6 bases from V and 14 from J; bases not matched to a gene: 0. This CDR3 is 10 amino acids long. CDR1 and CDR2 from the germline V gene are MDHEN and SYDVKM. Here the CDR3 DNA reads TGTGCCAGCAGGGACAGGGCCCTCCACTTT. Its translation: CASRDRALHF.

This rearrangement joins TRBV5-5 to TRBJ1-2; TRBD1 agrees at 10 bases. The trim removed 3 bases at V and 6 bases at J, leaving 14 bases unmatched. Germline assignment: CDR1 SGHKS and CDR2 YYEKEE (reference sequence). CDR3 length equals 17 residues. CDR3 loop: CASSYRDRGNPRDGYTF. In DNA form, the CDR3 reads TGTGCCAGCAGCTATAGGGACAGGGGAAACCCGAGGGATGGCTACACCTTC.

The J gene is TRBJ2-4, the V gene TRBV14; a weak D match, TRBD2 (7 bases). Germline-derived CDR1 and CDR2 are SGHDN and FVKESK. CDR3 length equals 19 residues. Trimming stripped 4 bases from V and 1 base from J, with 23 bases between. The CDR3 DNA follows: TGTGCCAGCAGCCCCCGACTAGGCCAGGGGCGGGGGGCCAAAAACATTCAGTACTTC. It yields the protein CASSPRLGQGRGAKNIQYF.

The chain employs TRBV6-5 and TRBJ1-2, with 7 bases fitting TRBD1. Germline V CDR1 and CDR2: MNHEY, SVGAGI. J lost 4 bases, V lost 6 bases, and 11 bases had no gene match. This CDR3 has 15 amino acids. The chain's CDR3 is CASSQQRGLGYGYTF. CDR3 sequence (DNA): TGTGCCAGCAGCCAGCAGAGGGGGCTTGGCTATGGCTACACCTTC.

This clone appeared a single time. The V and J genes are TRBV29-1 and TRBJ1-2; no definite D call. Trimming took off 1 base at V and 3 bases at J, with 9 bases between the two ends. The V gene's germline CDR1 is SQVTM and CDR2 ANQGSEA. CDR3 length equals 13 residues. The CDR3 protein is CSVEAHFDYGYTF. The CDR3, as DNA: TGCAGCGTTGAAGCCCACTTTGACTATGGCTACACCTTC.

The rearrangement uses TRBV11-2 and TRBJ2-5; TRBD2 matches at 12 bases. V shed 5 bases, J shed 0 bases, and the junction held 13 bases outside the gene matches. CDR3 size: 19 residues. Germline loops: CDR1 SGHAT, CDR2 FQNNGV. The CDR3 DNA is TGTGCCAGCAGCCTCCGCACCAAGACTAGCGGGGGAGACCAAGAGACCCAGTACTTC. Translated: CASSLRTKTSGGDQETQYF.

This clone was seen only once. One end of the junction is discordant with germline, which a read error may explain. The sample has other DNA sequences that encode this CDR3 too. The rearrangement joins TRBV9 to TRBJ1-6, with 7 nucleotides matching TRBD1. The CDR3 has 16 residues. Germline V CDR1 and CDR2: SGDLS, YYNGEE. CDR3 nucleotides: TGTGCCAGCAGCGTAAAGGGGACAGACTATAATTCCCCCCTCCACTTT. It is translated as CASSVKGTDYNSPLHF.